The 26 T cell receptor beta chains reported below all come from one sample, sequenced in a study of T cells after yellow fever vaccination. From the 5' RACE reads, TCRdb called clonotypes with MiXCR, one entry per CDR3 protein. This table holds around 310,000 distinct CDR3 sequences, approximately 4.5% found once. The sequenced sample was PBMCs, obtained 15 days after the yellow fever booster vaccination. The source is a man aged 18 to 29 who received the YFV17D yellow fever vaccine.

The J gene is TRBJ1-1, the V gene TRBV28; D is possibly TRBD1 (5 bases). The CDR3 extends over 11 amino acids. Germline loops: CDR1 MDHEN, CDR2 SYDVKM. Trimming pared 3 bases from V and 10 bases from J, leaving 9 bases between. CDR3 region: CASSLGRAAFF. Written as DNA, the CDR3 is TGTGCCAGCAGTTTGGGGCGGGCAGCTTTCTTT.

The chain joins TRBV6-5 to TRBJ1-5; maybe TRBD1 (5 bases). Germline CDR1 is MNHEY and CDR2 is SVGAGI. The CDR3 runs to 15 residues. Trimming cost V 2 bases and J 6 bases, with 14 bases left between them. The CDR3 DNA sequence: TGTGCCAGCAGTTACGGGCAGGGAGGAGGTCAGCCCCAGCATTTT. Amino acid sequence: CASSYGQGGGQPQHF.

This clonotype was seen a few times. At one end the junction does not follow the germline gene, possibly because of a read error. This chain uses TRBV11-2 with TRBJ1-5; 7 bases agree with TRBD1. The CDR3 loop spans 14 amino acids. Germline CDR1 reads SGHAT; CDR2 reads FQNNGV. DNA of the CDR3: TGTGCCAGCAGAACGACAGGGTCCAATGAGCCCCAGCATTTT. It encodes CASRTTGSNEPQHF.

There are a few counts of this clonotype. CDR3 sequence: CASNIDPGTSVVSGELFF. Written as DNA, the CDR3 is TGTGCCAGTAATATTGACCCCGGGACTAGCGTCGTCTCCGGGGAGCTGTTTTTT. The chain uses TRBV6-2 or TRBV6-3 and TRBJ2-2; 10 bases are a match to TRBD2. With 9 bases clipped from V and 6 bases from J, the junction kept 19 bases outside the gene matches. Germline V gene data show CDR1 as MNHEY and CDR2 as SVGEGT. CDR3 length equals 18 residues.

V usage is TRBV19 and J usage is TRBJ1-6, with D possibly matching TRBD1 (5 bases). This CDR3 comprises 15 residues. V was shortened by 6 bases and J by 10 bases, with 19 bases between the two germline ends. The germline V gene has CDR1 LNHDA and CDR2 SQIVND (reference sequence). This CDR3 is CASSPGRLAGSPLHF. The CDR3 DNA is TGTGCCAGTAGCCCGGGGCGTCTAGCGGGGTCACCCCTCCACTTT.

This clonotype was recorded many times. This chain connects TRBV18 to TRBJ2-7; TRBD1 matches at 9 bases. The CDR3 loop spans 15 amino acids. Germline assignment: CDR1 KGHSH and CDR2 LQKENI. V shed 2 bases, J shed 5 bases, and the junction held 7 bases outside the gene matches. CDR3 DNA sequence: TGTGCCAGCTCACCAACCGCCGGGACAGGGAACGAGCAGTACGTC. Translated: CASSPTAGTGNEQYV.

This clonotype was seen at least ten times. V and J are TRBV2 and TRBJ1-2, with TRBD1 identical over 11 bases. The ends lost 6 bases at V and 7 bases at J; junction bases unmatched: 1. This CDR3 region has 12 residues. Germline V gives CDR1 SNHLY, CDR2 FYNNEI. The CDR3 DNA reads TGTGCCAGCAGGGACAGGGGGCCTGGCTACACCTTC. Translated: CASRDRGPGYTF.

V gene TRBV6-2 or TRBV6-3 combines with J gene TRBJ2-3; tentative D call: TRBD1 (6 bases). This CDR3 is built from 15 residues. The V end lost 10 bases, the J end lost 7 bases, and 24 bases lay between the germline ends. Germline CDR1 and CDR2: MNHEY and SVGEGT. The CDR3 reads CATMLWGLLTYTQYF. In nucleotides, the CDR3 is TGTGCCACCATGCTATGGGGGCTCCTGACGTATACGCAGTATTTT.

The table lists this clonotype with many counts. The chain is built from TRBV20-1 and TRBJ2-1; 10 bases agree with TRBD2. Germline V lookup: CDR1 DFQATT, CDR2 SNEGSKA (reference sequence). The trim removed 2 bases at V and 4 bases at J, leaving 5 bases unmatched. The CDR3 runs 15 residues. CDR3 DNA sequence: TGCAGTGCTAGACTAGCGGGGGTTTCGTACAATGAGCAGTTCTTC. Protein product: CSARLAGVSYNEQFF.

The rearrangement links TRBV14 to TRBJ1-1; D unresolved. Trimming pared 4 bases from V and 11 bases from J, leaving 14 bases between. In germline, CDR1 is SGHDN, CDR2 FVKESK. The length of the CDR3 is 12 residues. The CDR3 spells CASSLLYNRAFF. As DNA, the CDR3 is TGTGCCAGCAGCCTCCTTTACAATCGGGCTTTCTTT. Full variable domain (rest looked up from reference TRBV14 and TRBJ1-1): EAGVTQFPSHSVIEKGQTVTLRCDPISGHDNLYWYRRVMGKEIKFLLHFVKESKQDESGMPNNRFLAERTGGTYSTLKVQPAELEDSGVYFCASSLLYNRAFFGQGTRLTVV.

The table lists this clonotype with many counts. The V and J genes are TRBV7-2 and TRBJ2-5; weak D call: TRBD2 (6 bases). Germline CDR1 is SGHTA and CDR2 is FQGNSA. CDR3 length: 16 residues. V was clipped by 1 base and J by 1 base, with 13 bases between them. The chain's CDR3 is CASSLGVSGPQETQYF. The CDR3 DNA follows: TGTGCCAGCAGCTTAGGAGTTAGCGGTCCCCAAGAGACCCAGTACTTC.

CDR3 coding DNA: TGTGCCAGCAGCTTAGCGGGCTTATCGGACAGGACCTACGAGCAGTACGTC. Encoded protein: CASSLAGLSDRTYEQYV. This sequence joins TRBV7-9 and TRBJ2-7; 7 bases agree with TRBD1. The CDR3 has 17 residues. Germline CDR1 and CDR2: SEHNR and FQNEAQ (reference sequence). Germline trimming cut 0 bases from V and 2 bases from J; bases unmatched to any gene: 10.

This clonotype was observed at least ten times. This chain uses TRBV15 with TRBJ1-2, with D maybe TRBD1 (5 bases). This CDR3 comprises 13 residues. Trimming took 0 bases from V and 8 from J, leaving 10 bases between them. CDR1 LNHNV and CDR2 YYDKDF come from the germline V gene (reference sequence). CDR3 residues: CATSRDREGGYTF. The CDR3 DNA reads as TGTGCCACCAGCAGAGACAGGGAGGGAGGCTACACCTTC.

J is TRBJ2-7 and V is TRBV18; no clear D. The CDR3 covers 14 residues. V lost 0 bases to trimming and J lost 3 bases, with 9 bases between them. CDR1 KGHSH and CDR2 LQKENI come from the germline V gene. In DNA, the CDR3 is TGTGCCAGCTCACCACCTAATGCCAACTACGAGCAGTACGTC. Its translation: CASSPPNANYEQYV.

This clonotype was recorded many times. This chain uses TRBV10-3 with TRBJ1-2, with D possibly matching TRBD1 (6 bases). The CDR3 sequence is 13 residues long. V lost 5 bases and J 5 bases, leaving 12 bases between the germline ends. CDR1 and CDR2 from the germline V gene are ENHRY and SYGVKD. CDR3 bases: TGTGCCATCAGTCTCGGACAGCCGTATGGCTACACCTTC. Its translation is CAISLGQPYGYTF.

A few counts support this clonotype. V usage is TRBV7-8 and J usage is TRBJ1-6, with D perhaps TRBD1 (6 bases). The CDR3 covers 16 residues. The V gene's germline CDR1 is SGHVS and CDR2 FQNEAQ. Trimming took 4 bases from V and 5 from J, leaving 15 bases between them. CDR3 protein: CASSSRGGANNSPLHF. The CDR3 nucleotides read TGTGCCAGCAGCTCCCGCGGGGGGGCAAATAATTCACCCCTCCACTTT.

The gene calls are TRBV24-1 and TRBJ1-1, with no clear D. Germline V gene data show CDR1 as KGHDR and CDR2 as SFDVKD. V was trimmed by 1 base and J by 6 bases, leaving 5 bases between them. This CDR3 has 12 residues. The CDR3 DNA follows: TGTGCCACCAGTGATTTAAGTTCTGAAGCTTTCTTT. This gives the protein CATSDLSSEAFF.

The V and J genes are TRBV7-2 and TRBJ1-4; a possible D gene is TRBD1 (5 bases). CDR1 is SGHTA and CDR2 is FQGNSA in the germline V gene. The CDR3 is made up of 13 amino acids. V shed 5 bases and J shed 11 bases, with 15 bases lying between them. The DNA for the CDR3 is TGTGCCAGCAGCCCCTACGGGGGGGGGAAACTGTTTTTT. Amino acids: CASSPYGGGKLFF.

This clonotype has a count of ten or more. The DNA of the CDR3 is TGCAGCGTTGTGCTAGCGGGGGCCAAGTACACAGATACGCAGTATTTT. Amino acids: CSVVLAGAKYTDTQYF. V usage is TRBV29-1 and J usage is TRBJ2-3; 10 bases are shared with TRBD2. This CDR3 is built from 16 residues. V lost 4 bases and J lost 2; bases outside the gene matches: 9. Germline values: CDR1 SQVTM, CDR2 ANQGSEA.

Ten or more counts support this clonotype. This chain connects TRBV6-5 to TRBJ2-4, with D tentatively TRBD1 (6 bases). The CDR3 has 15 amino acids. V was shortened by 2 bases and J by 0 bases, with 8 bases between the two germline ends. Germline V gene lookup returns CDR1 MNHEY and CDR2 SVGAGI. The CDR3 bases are TGTGCCAGCAGTTACAGGGGGTCAGCCAAAAACATTCAGTACTTC. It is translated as CASSYRGSAKNIQYF.

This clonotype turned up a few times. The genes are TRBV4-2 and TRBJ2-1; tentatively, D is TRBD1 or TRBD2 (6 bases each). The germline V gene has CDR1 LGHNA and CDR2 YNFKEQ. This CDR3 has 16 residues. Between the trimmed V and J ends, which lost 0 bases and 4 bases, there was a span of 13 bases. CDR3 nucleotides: TGTGCCAGCAGCCAAGATCTAGGGGGGCCTTACAATGAGCAGTTCTTC. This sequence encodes CASSQDLGGPYNEQFF.

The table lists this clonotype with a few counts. CDR3 sequence: CASSSPFAGGPWEQFF. The CDR3 DNA reads as TGTGCCAGCAGTTCCCCCTTCGCGGGGGGGCCCTGGGAGCAGTTCTTC. V usage is TRBV6-2 or TRBV6-3 and J usage is TRBJ2-1; 9 bases fit TRBD2. V shed 4 bases and J 10 bases; nucleotides not matched to a gene: 14. The CDR3 contains 16 residues. Germline-derived CDR1 and CDR2 are MNHEY and SVGEGT.

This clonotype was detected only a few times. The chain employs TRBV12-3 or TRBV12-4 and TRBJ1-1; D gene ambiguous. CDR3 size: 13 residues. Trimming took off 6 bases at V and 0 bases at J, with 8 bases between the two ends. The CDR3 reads CASRGPLNTEAFF. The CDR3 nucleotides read TGTGCCAGCAGAGGACCCTTGAACACTGAAGCTTTCTTT.

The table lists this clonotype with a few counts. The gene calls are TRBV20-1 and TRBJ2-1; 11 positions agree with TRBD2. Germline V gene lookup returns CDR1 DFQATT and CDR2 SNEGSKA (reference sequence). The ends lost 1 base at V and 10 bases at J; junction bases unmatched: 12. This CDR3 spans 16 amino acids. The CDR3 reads CSARVGGSGGAREQFF. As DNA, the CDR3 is TGCAGTGCTAGAGTCGGCGGTAGCGGGGGGGCCCGGGAGCAGTTCTTC.

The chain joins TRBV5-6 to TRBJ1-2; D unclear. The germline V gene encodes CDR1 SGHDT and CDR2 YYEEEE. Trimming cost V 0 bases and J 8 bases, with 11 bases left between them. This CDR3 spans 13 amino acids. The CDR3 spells CASSLESRSGYTF. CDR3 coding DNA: TGTGCCAGCAGCTTGGAGTCAAGGTCGGGCTACACCTTC.

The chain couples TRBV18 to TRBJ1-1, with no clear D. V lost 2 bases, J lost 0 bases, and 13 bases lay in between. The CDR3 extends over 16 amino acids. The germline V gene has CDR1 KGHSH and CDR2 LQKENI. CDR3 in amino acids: CASSPINSPVNTEAFF. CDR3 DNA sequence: TGTGCCAGCTCACCAATCAACAGTCCCGTGAACACTGAAGCTTTCTTT.